Below, 26 T cell receptor beta chains from the same sample are listed, as sequenced in a study of T cell clones after liver transplantation. The protocol was immunoSEQ multiplex PCR, while the TCRdb copy is restricted to in-frame clones and leaves out a portion. The sample holds around 110,000 clones, approximately 90% seen once. Sequenced material: CD4+ T cells from blood, taken 12 months after liver transplant. These receptors were obtained from a human patient who received a liver transplant. T cells may partly derive from the graft donor.

V gene TRBV4-3 combines with J gene TRBJ2-1; maybe TRBD1 (6 bases). CDR3 length equals 15 residues. V lost 0 bases and J lost 0, with 6 bases in between. CDR1 and CDR2 (germline): LGHNA, YSLEER. The CDR3 is CASSQEGGSYNEQFF. The DNA of the CDR3 is TGCGCCAGCAGCCAAGAAGGGGGCTCCTACAATGAGCAGTTCTTC.

The chain recombines TRBV29-1 with TRBJ2-5; TRBD1 matches at 9 bases. V dropped 5 bases and J dropped 3; count of bases not matched to a gene: 1. CDR3 size: 12 residues. The germline V gene encodes CDR1 SQVTM and CDR2 ANQGSEA. CDR3 DNA: TGCAGCGTTACAGGGGGCGAAGAGACCCAGTACTTC. Its protein product is CSVTGGEETQYF.

The chain is built from TRBV11-2 and TRBJ2-7; D perhaps matches TRBD1 (5 bases). V lost 8 bases to trimming and J lost 2 bases, with 13 bases between them. Germline values: CDR1 SGHAT, CDR2 FQNNGV. CDR3 size: 13 residues. CDR3 sequence reads: CASLDIAPYEQYF. The CDR3 nucleotides read TGTGCCAGCCTGGACATAGCTCCCTACGAGCAGTACTTC. Combining the CDR3 with reference TRBV11-2 and TRBJ2-7 gives the whole variable domain EAGVAQSPRYKIIEKRQSVAFWCNPISGHATLYWYQQILGQGPKLLIQFQNNGVVDDSQLPKDRFSAERLKGVDSTLKIQPAKLEDSAVYLCASLDIAPYEQYFGPGTRLTVT.

This clone showed up just a few times. The rearrangement links TRBV5-6 to TRBJ2-2; D is possibly TRBD1 (5 bases). CDR3 length equals 13 residues. CDR1 and CDR2 (germline): SGHDT, YYEEEE. The V end was cut by 2 bases, the J end by 8 bases, with 10 bases between. DNA of the CDR3: TGTGCCAGCAGCTTCCGCAGGGCTGGGGAGCTGTTTTTT. Its protein product is CASSFRRAGELFF.

For the CDR3, the DNA is TGTGCCAGCAGCCGGGACAGTAAGGATCAGCCCCAGCATTTT. Its translation: CASSRDSKDQPQHF. The chain employs TRBV2 and TRBJ1-5, with 7 bases that match TRBD1. V lost 6 bases and J lost 5; bases outside the gene matches: 7. The CDR3 has 14 amino acids. Germline V gives CDR1 SNHLY, CDR2 FYNNEI.

The chain combines TRBV5-1 with TRBJ2-7, with 7 bases lining up with TRBD1. CDR3 length: 14 amino acids. The V and J ends lost 4 bases and 4 bases, in that order; junction bases with no gene match: 8. Germline CDR1 reads SGHRS; CDR2 reads YFSETQ. The CDR3 coding sequence is TGCGCCAGCAGCACTAGGGGGCCCGGTTACGAGCAGTACTTC. It encodes CASSTRGPGYEQYF. The full variable domain, rest sourced from reference TRBV5-1 and TRBJ2-7, is KAGVTQTPRYLIKTRGQQVTLSCSPISGHRSVSWYQQTPGQGLQFLFEYFSETQRNKGNFPGRFSGRQFSNSRSEMNVSTLELGDSALYLCASSTRGPGYEQYFGPGTRLTVT.

The V gene is TRBV28, the J gene TRBJ1-5; 8 bases are a match to TRBD1. Per the germline V gene, CDR1 is MDHEN and CDR2 is SYDVKM. The CDR3 spans 15 residues. V shed 6 bases and J 4 bases; nucleotides not matched to a gene: 8. The CDR3 reads CASSPLDRENQPQHF. The CDR3 DNA follows: TGTGCCAGCAGCCCTCTGGACAGGGAAAATCAGCCCCAGCATTTT.

The rearrangement links TRBV6-5 to TRBJ2-1; D is uncertain. V lost 5 bases to trimming and J lost 8 bases, with 13 bases between them. The CDR3 covers 13 residues. Germline V CDR1 and CDR2: MNHEY, SVGAGI. The CDR3 here is CASSTRLGDEQFF. CDR3 nucleotides: TGTGCCAGCAGTACCCGCCTTGGGGATGAGCAGTTCTTC.

This sequence joins TRBV4-1 and TRBJ2-1; 11 nucleotides agree with TRBD2. Germline CDR1 MGHRA, CDR2 YSYEKL. The CDR3 length is 15 residues. V was pared by 1 base and J by 9 bases, with 5 bases of the junction left unmatched. CDR3 nucleotides: TGCGCCAGCAGCCAAGGGCTAGCGGGAGGTAGTGAGCAGTTCTTC. Its translation: CASSQGLAGGSEQFF.

This clone was observed a single time. V is TRBV19 and J is TRBJ2-7; 14 bases agree with TRBD2. After removal of 5 bases from V and 3 bases from J, the junction contained 0 bases not matched to a gene. CDR3 length equals 14 residues. Germline V gives CDR1 LNHDA, CDR2 SQIVND (reference sequence). The CDR3 DNA reads TGTGCCAGTAGTGGGACTAGCGGGAGCTACGAGCAGTACTTC. This encodes CASSGTSGSYEQYF.

The genes are TRBV6-1 and TRBJ2-1; 10 bases are a match to TRBD2. The junction had 6 bases not matched to a gene; V was cut back by 6 bases and J by 4 bases. The germline CDR1 and CDR2 sequences are MNHNS and SASEGT. The CDR3 is 15 residues long. CDR3: CASRDGLAVYNEQFF. The CDR3, as DNA: TGTGCCAGCAGGGACGGACTAGCGGTTTACAATGAGCAGTTCTTC.

The chain has TRBV7-8 and TRBJ2-5; tentative D call: TRBD2 (5 bases). The germline gives CDR1 SGHVS, CDR2 FQNEAQ. Trimming took off 5 bases at V and 6 bases at J, with 16 bases between the two ends. The CDR3 runs 14 residues. The CDR3 DNA sequence: TGTGCCAGCAGCCGAGGGCTAGCTAGTCAGACCCAGTACTTC. It yields the protein CASSRGLASQTQYF.

The chain combines TRBV4-2 with TRBJ2-7; D uncertain. Trimming took off 1 base at V and 4 bases at J, with 8 bases between the two ends. The CDR3 totals 13 residues. Germline V gene data show CDR1 as LGHNA and CDR2 as YNFKEQ. For the CDR3, the DNA is TGTGCCAGCAGCCAAGGTGGGGAATACGAGCAGTACTTC. Amino acid sequence: CASSQGGEYEQYF.

The rearrangement uses TRBV5-6 and TRBJ2-7; 7 bases line up with TRBD1. The CDR3 covers 15 residues. The ends lost 4 bases at V and 4 bases at J; junction bases unmatched: 11. CDR1 is SGHDT and CDR2 is YYEEEE in the germline V gene. CDR3 DNA sequence: TGTGCCAGCAGCCTCTTAAGGGACAGCATGTACGAGCAGTACTTC. It translates to CASSLLRDSMYEQYF.

The chain uses TRBV7-3 and TRBJ2-5; 8 bases map to TRBD1. CDR1 is SGHTA, CDR2 FQGTGA, per germline. The CDR3 contains 14 residues. V dropped 5 bases and J dropped 1; count of bases not matched to a gene: 3. The CDR3 DNA follows: TGTGCCAGCAGCCCTGGGACAGGCCAAGAGACCCAGTACTTC. Residues: CASSPGTGQETQYF.

This chain uses TRBV10-3 with TRBJ1-5; no clear D. The CDR3 length is 13 residues. The V gene lost 6 bases and the J gene lost 0 bases, with 6 bases spanning the gap. CDR1 and CDR2 (germline): ENHRY, SYGVKD. The CDR3 nucleotides are TGTGCCATCAGCACCTATAGCAATCAGCCCCAGCATTTT. Protein sequence: CAISTYSNQPQHF.

The DNA for the CDR3 is TGTGCCAGCAGCTACGGGGGTCTGACCTACGAGCAGTACTTC. It yields the protein CASSYGGLTYEQYF. This chain joins TRBV7-2 and TRBJ2-7, with a possible D match to TRBD2 (6 bases). V was cut by 4 bases and J by 2 bases, with 12 bases left in between. Germline V lookup: CDR1 SGHTA, CDR2 FQGNSA. The length of the CDR3 is 14 residues.

The chain couples TRBV9 to TRBJ1-3; weak D call: TRBD1 (5 bases). Looked up from germline, CDR1 is SGDLS and CDR2 is YYNGEE. The CDR3 has 14 residues. V lost 1 base to trimming and J lost 7 bases, with 12 bases between them. The CDR3 spells CASSVLGTWNTIYF. The CDR3 nucleotides read TGTGCCAGCAGCGTACTCGGGACTTGGAACACCATATATTTT.

In DNA form, the CDR3 reads TGCGCCAGCAGCTTGGCCGAGACTAGCGGGAGGGCCCGTGAGCAGTTCTTC. Residues: CASSLAETSGRAREQFF. The chain employs TRBV5-1 and TRBJ2-1; the match to TRBD2 covers 14 bases. This CDR3 contains 17 residues. Per germline, CDR1 SGHRS and CDR2 YFSETQ. With V trimmed by 0 bases and J by 9 bases, 8 bases remained unmatched.

This clone was counted only a few times. The V and J genes are TRBV28 and TRBJ1-5; unclear D gene. The CDR3 covers 15 residues. Germline loops: CDR1 MDHEN, CDR2 SYDVKM. The ends were cut back, 4 bases at V and 0 bases at J, with 10 bases in the middle. CDR3 sequence reads: CASSSTTPSNQPQHF. CDR3 sequence (DNA): TGTGCCAGCAGTTCCACGACACCTAGCAATCAGCCCCAGCATTTT.

The sample holds a few counts of this clone. This sequence joins TRBV6-4 and TRBJ2-1, with D unclear. Germline V gene sequence: CDR1 MRHNA, CDR2 SNTAGT. The CDR3 extends over 15 amino acids. Trimming took off 4 bases at V and 0 bases at J, with 10 bases between the two ends. The CDR3 nucleotides are TGTGCCAGCAGTGCTGACTTTAGCTCCTACAATGAGCAGTTCTTC. It yields the protein CASSADFSSYNEQFF.

This sequence joins TRBV28 and TRBJ2-3; 9 bases are shared with TRBD1. The CDR3 extends over 15 amino acids. Germline-derived CDR1 and CDR2 are MDHEN and SYDVKM. V was pared by 7 bases and J by 5 bases, with 10 bases of the junction left unmatched. CDR3 sequence (DNA): TGTGCCAGCAAACAAGCGGGACAGGGAGGAGATACGCAGTATTTT. Amino acids: CASKQAGQGGDTQYF.

The genes are TRBV2 and TRBJ2-1; 8 bases match TRBD2. CDR1 is SNHLY and CDR2 is FYNNEI in the germline V gene. Trimming removed 3 bases from V and 10 bases from J; junction bases left unmatched: 11. The CDR3 runs to 15 residues. In nucleotides, the CDR3 is TGTGCCAGCAGTGAGGACGGGAGGGCCTCACGGGAGCAGTTCTTC. Translated: CASSEDGRASREQFF.

V and J are TRBV2 and TRBJ1-2, with no clear D. With 3 bases removed from V and 2 bases from J, the gap between germline ends came to 7 bases. Germline CDR1 and CDR2: SNHLY and FYNNEI. The CDR3 covers 13 residues. CDR3 in amino acids: CASSEGLNYGYTF. DNA of the CDR3: TGTGCCAGCAGTGAGGGGTTGAACTATGGCTACACCTTC.

This chain uses TRBV19 with TRBJ1-1, with D unresolved. Germline V CDR1 and CDR2: LNHDA, SQIVND (reference sequence). This CDR3 comprises 16 residues. Between the trimmed V and J ends, which lost 1 base and 1 base, there was a span of 13 bases. CDR3 coding DNA: TGTGCCAGTAGTATAGGGAACGTAAGAAAGAACACTGAAGCTTTCTTT. Translated, it gives CASSIGNVRKNTEAFF.

The chain is built from TRBV5-4 and TRBJ2-7; D assignment may be TRBD1 or TRBD2 (5 bases each). This CDR3 contains 15 residues. The V gene's germline CDR1 is SGHNT and CDR2 YYREEE (reference sequence). V gave up 3 bases and J gave up 3 bases, with 16 bases separating them. CDR3 coding DNA: TGTGCCAGCAGCTCGGTGGGGGAGCGGAACTACGAGCAGTACTTC. Amino acid sequence: CASSSVGERNYEQYF.